This TCR beta chain is drawn from a study of OX40 agonist ivuxolimab in advanced cancers. The wider study: It was permissible to have had prior anti-PD-1, anti-PD-L1 or anti-CTLA-4 therapy, and more than 30% had some. Study-level findings and limits: Partial responders treated at 0.1-3.0 mg/kg exhibited clonal expansion among the lowest measured.

The data were produced by immunoSEQ multiplex PCR, yet TCRdb's version contains in-frame clones alone and is incomplete. This repertoire shows 44,000 or so clones, approximately 80% found once; its top ten account for approximately 7.5%. Regarding this clone: What it binds is unknown.

Exclusion applied to patients with autoimmune disease history or systemic immunosuppression. With baseline, cycle 4 day 1, and cycle 7 day 1 as timepoints, blood was sampled. This CDR3 is built from 15 residues. Trimming stripped 7 bases from V and 1 base from J, with 16 bases between. From germline, CDR1 is SNHLY and CDR2 FYNNEI. The V gene is TRBV2, the J gene TRBJ2-5; D tentatively reads TRBD1 or TRBD2 (5 bases each). The TCR was taken from an adult with an advanced solid tumor such as melanoma, head and neck, liver or kidney cancer. Source: CD4+ or CD8+ T cells sorted from blood, taken in a trial of the OX40 agonist ivuxolimab. The CDR3 spells CASTGVSGTQETQYF. DNA for the CDR3: TGTGCCAGCACAGGTGTATCGGGGACCCAAGAGACCCAGTACTTC.